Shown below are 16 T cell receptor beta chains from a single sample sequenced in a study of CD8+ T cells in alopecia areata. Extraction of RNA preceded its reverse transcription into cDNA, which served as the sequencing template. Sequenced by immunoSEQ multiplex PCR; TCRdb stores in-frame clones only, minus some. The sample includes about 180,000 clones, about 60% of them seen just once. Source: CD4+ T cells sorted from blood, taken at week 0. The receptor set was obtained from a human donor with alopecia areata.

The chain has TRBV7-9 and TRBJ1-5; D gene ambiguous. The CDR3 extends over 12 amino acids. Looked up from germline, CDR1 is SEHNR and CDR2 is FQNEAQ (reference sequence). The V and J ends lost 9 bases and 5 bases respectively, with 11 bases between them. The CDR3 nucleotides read TGTGCCAGTGGGTCCAGGCATCAGCCCCAGCATTTT. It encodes CASGSRHQPQHF.

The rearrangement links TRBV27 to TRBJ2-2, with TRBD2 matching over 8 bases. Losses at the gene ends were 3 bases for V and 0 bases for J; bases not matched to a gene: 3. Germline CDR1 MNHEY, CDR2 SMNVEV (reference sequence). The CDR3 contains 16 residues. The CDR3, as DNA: TGTGCCAGCAGTTTGCGGGGGGTGGCGAACACCGGGGAGCTGTTTTTT. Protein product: CASSLRGVANTGELFF.

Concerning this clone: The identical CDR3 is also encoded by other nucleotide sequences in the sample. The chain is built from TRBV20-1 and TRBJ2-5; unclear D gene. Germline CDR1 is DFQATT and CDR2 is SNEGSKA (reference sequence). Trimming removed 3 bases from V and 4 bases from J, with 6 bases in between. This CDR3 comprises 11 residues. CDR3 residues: CSASFGETQYF. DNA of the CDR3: TGCAGTGCTAGCTTTGGAGAGACCCAGTACTTC.

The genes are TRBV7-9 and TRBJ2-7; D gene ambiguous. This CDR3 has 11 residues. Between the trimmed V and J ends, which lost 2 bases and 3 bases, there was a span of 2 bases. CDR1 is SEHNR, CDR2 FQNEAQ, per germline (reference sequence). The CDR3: CASSLSYEQYF. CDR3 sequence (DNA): TGTGCCAGCAGCTTAAGCTACGAGCAGTACTTC. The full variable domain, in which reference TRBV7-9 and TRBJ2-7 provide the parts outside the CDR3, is DTGVSQNPRHKITKRGQNVTFRCDPISEHNRLYWYRQTLGQGPEFLTYFQNEAQLEKSRLLSDRFSAERPKGSFSTLEIQRTEQGDSAMYLCASSLSYEQYFGPGTRLTVT.

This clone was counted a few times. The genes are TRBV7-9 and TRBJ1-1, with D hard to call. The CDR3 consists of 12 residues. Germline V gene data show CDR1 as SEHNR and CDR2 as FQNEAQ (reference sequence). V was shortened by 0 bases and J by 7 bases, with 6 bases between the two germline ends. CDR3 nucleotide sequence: TGTGCCAGCAGCTTAGCGCCGGGTGAAGCTTTCTTT. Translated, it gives CASSLAPGEAFF.

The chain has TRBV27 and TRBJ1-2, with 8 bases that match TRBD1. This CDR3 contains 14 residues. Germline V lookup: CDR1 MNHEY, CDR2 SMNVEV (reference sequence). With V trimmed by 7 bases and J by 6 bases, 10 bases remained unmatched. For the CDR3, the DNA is TGTGCCAGCAATTCGCGGCAGGGGGCCCATGGCTACACCTTC. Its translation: CASNSRQGAHGYTF.

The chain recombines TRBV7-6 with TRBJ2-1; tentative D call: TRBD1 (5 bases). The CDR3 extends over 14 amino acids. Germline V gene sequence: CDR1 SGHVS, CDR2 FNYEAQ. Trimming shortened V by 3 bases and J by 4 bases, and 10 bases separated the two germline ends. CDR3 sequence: CASSFGHRYNEQFF. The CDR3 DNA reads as TGTGCCAGCAGCTTCGGCCACAGGTACAATGAGCAGTTCTTC.

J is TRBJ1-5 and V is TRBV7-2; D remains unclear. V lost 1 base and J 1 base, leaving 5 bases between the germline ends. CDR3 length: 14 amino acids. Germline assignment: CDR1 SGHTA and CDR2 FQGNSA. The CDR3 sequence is CASSLEESNQPQHF. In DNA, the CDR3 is TGTGCCAGCAGCTTAGAGGAAAGCAATCAGCCCCAGCATTTT.

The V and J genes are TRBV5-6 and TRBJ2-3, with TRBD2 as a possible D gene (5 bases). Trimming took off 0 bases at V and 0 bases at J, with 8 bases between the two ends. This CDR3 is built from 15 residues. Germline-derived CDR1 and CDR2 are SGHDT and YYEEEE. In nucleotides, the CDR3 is TGTGCCAGCAGCTTGGGAGGGAGAAGCACAGATACGCAGTATTTT. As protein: CASSLGGRSTDTQYF.

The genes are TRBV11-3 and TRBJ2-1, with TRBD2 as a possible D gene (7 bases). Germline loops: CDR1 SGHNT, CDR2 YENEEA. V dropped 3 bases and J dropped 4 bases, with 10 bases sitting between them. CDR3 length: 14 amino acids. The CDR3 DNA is TGTGCCAGCAGCTTCGGGGGGCCTTACAATGAGCAGTTCTTC. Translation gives CASSFGGPYNEQFF. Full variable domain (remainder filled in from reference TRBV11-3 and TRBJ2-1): EAGVVQSPRYKIIEKKQPVAFWCNPISGHNTLYWYLQNLGQGPELLIRYENEEAVDDSQLPKDRFSAERLKGVDSTLKIQPAELGDSAVYLCASSFGGPYNEQFFGPGTRLTVL.

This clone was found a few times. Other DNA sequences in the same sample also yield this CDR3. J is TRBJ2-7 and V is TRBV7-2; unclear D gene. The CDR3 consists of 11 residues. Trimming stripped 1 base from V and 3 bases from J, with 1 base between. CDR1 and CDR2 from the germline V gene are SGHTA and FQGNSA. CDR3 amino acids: CASSLDYEQYF. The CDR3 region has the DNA TGTGCCAGCAGCTTAGACTACGAGCAGTACTTC. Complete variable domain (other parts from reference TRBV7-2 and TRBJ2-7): GAGVSQSPSNKVTEKGKDVELRCDPISGHTALYWYRQSLGQGLEFLIYFQGNSAPDKSGLPSDRFSAERTGGSVSTLTIQRTQQEDSAVYLCASSLDYEQYFGPGTRLTVT.

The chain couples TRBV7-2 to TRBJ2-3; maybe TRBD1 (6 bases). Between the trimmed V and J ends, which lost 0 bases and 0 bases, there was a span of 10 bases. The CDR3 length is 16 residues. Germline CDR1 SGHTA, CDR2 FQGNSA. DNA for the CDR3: TGTGCCAGCAGCTTAGCGGGGGCGACTAGCACAGATACGCAGTATTTT. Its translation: CASSLAGATSTDTQYF.

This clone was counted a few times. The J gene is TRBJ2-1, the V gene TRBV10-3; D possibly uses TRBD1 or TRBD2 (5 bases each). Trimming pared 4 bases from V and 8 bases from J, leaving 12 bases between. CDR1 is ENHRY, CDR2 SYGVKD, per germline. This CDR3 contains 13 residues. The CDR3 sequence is CAISGGVRDEQFF. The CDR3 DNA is TGTGCCATCAGTGGAGGGGTTAGGGATGAGCAGTTCTTC.

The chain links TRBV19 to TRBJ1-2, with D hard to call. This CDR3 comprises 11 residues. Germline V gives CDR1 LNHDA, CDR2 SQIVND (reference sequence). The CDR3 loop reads CATRTGYGYTF. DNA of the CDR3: TGTGCAACTCGGACGGGCTATGGCTACACCTTC.

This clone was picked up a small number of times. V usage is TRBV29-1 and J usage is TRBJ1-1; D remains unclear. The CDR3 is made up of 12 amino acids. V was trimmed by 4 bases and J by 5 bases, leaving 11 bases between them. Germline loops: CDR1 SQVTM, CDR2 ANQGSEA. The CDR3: CSVAGVYTEAFF. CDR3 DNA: TGCAGCGTTGCCGGGGTTTATACTGAAGCTTTCTTT. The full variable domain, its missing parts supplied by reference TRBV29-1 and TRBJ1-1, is SAVISQKPSRDICQRGTSLTIQCQVDSQVTMMFWYRQQPGQSLTLIATANQGSEATYESGFVIDKFPISRPNLTFSTLTVSNMSPEDSSIYLCSVAGVYTEAFFGQGTRLTVV.

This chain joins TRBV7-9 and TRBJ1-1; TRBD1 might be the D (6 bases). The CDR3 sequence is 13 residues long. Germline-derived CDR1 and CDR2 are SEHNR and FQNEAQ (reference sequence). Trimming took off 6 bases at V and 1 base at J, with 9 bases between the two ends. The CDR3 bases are TGTGCCAGCAGTGACAGGACGAACACTGAAGCTTTCTTT. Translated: CASSDRTNTEAFF. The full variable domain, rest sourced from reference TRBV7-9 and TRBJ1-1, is DTGVSQNPRHKITKRGQNVTFRCDPISEHNRLYWYRQTLGQGPEFLTYFQNEAQLEKSRLLSDRFSAERPKGSFSTLEIQRTEQGDSAMYLCASSDRTNTEAFFGQGTRLTVV.